This T cell receptor (beta chain) was captured by sequencing in a study of cytomegalovirus exposure and HLA in healthy donors. Assay used: immunoSEQ multiplex PCR; TCRdb lists only in-frame clones, some missing. This table holds roughly 52,000 clones, 85% to 95% found once. The CDR3 runs to 13 residues. Germline lookup yields CDR1 MNHNS and CDR2 SASEGT. V gave up 4 bases and J gave up 5 bases, with 9 bases separating them. This clone came up once. This chain joins TRBV6-1 and TRBJ2-1, with D hard to call. What was sequenced was PBMCs. This clonotype originated in a woman under 30 in good health and CMV-seropositive. The CDR3 DNA follows: TGTGCCAGCAGTGGGAGAGTAGACAATGAGCAGTTCTTC. Encoded protein: CASSGRVDNEQFF.